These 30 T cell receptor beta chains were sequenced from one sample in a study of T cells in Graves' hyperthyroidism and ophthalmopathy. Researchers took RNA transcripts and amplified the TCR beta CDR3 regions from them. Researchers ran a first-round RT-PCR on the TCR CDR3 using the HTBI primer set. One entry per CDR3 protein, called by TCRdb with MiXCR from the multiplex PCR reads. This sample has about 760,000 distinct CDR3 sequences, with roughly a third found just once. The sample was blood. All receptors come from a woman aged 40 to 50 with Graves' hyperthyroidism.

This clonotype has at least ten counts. The CDR3 DNA follows: TGTGCCACCAGCAGAGATCGGACTGAGGGAAACATTCAGTACTTC. It codes for CATSRDRTEGNIQYF. The V gene is TRBV15, the J gene TRBJ2-4; TRBD2 might be the D (5 bases). V lost 0 bases and J lost 6, with 12 bases in between. CDR1 and CDR2 from the germline V gene are LNHNV and YYDKDF (reference sequence). The CDR3 covers 15 residues.

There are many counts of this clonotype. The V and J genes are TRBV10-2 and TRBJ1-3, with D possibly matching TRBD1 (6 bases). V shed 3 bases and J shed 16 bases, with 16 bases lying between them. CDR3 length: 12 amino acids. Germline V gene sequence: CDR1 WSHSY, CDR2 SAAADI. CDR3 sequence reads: CASSDTSRTVYF. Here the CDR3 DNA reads TGCGCCAGCAGTGATACGTCGAGGACAGTCTATTTT.

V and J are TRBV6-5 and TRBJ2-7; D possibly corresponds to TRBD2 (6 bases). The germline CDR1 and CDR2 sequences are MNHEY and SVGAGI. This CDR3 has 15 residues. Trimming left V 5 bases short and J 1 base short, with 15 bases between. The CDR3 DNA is TGTGCCAGCAGTCTTAGCGGTGCGAGTTCCTACGAGCAGTACTTC. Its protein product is CASSLSGASSYEQYF.

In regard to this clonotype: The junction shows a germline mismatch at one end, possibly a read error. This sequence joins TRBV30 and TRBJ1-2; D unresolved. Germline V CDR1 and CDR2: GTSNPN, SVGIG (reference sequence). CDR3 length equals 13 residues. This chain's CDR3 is CAWSLGSNYSYTF. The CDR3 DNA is TGTGCCTGGAGTCTGGGGTCTAACTATAGCTACACCTTC. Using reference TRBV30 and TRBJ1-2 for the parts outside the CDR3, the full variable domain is SQTIHQWPATLVQPVGSPLSLECTVEGTSNPNLYWYRQAAGRGLQLLFYSVGIGQISSEVPQNLSASRPQDRQFILSSKKLLLSDSGFYLCAWSLGSNYSYTFGSGTRLTVV.

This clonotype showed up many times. CDR3 residues: CASSFGGSTNGYTF. The CDR3 DNA reads TGTGCCAGCAGTTTCGGGGGTTCAACAAATGGCTACACCTTC. V and J are TRBV12-3 or TRBV12-4 and TRBJ1-2, with D possibly TRBD1 on 5 matching bases. The CDR3 contains 14 residues. Trimming took 3 bases from V and 6 from J, leaving 14 bases between them.

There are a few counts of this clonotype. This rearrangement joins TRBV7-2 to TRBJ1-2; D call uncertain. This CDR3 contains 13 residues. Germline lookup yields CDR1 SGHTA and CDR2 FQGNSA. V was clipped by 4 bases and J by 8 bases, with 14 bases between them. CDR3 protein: CASSWGSRGGYTF. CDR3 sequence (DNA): TGTGCCAGCAGCTGGGGTTCCCGAGGCGGCTACACCTTC.

DNA of the CDR3: TGTGCCAGCAGCTTAGGCTATAGCGGGGGTCCATGGGCCCAGTACTTC. Residues: CASSLGYSGGPWAQYF. The chain carries TRBV2 and TRBJ2-5; 9 nucleotides agree with TRBD2. Germline CDR1 is SNHLY and CDR2 is FYNNEI. V gave up 6 bases and J gave up 9 bases; unmatched junction bases: 17. The CDR3 consists of 16 residues.

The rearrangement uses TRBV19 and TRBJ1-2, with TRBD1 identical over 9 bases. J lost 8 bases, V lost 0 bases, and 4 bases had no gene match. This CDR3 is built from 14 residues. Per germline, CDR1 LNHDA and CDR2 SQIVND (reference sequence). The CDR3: CASSIDRDREGYTF. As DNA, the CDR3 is TGTGCCAGTAGTATAGACCGGGACAGGGAAGGCTACACCTTC.

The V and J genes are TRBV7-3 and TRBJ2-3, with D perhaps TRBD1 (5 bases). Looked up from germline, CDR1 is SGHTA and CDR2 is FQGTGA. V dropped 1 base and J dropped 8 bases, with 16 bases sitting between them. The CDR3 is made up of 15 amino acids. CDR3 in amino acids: CASSLNGQGIGTQYF. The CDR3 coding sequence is TGTGCCAGCAGCTTAAACGGGCAGGGTATCGGTACGCAGTATTTT.

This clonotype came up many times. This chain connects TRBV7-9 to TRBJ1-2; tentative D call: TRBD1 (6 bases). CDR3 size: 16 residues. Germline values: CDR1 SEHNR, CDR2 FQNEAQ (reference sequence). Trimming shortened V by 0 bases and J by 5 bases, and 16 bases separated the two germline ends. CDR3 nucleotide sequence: TGTGCCAGCAGCTTAGCGTCTGGGGGGCAGGCGTATGGCTACACCTTC. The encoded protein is CASSLASGGQAYGYTF.

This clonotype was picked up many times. CDR3 in DNA: TGTGCCAGCAGCCGGGGACTCCCGAAGCAGTACTTC. Translating it yields CASSRGLPKQYF. This chain connects TRBV7-2 to TRBJ2-7, with D perhaps TRBD2 (6 bases). Looked up from germline, CDR1 is SGHTA and CDR2 is FQGNSA. The ends were cut back, 5 bases at V and 8 bases at J, with 13 bases in the middle. CDR3 length equals 12 residues.

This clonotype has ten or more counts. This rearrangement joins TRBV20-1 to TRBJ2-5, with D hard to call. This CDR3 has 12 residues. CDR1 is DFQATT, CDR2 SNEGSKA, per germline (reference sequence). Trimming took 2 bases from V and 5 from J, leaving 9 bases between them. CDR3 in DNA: TGCAGTGCTAGAACGGACGGGGAGACCCAGTACTTC. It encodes CSARTDGETQYF.

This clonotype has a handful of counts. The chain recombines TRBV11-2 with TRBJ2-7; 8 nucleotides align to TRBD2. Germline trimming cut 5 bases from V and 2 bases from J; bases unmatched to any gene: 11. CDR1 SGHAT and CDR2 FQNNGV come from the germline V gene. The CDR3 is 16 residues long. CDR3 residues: CASSPVRGLEAYEQYF. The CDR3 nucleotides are TGTGCCAGCAGCCCGGTTCGGGGACTAGAGGCCTACGAGCAGTACTTC.

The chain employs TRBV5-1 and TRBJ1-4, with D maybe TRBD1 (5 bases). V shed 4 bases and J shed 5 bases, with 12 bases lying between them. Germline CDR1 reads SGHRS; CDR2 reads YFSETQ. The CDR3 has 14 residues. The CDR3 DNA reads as TGCGCCAGCAGCCATACAGGAAAAAATGAAAAACTGTTTTTT. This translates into CASSHTGKNEKLFF.

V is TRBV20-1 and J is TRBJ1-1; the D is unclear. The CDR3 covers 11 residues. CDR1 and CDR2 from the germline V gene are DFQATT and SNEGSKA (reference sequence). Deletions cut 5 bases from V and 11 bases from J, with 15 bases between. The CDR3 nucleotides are TGCAGTGCTCCGTCGGTAGGGTTCGCTTTCTTT. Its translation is CSAPSVGFAFF.

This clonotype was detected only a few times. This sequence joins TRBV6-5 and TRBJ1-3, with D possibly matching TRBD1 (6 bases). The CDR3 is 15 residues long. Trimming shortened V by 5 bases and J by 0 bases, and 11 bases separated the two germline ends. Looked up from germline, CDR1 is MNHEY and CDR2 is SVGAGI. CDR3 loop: CASSPGQNSGNTIYF. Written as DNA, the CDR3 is TGTGCCAGCAGTCCTGGACAGAACTCTGGAAACACCATATATTTT.

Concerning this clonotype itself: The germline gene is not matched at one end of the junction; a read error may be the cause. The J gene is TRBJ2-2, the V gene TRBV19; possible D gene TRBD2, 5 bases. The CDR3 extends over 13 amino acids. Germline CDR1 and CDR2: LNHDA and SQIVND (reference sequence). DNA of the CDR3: TGTGCCAGCAGCTTGGCCCCGGCCGGGGAGCTGTCTTTT. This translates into CASSLAPAGELSF.

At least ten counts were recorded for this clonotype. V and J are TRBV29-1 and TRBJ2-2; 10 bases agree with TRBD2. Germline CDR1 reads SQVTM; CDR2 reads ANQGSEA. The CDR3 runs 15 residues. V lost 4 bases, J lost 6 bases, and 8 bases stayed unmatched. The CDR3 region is CSVGLSGRGPGELFF. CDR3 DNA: TGCAGCGTTGGTCTCAGCGGGAGGGGTCCCGGGGAGCTGTTTTTT.

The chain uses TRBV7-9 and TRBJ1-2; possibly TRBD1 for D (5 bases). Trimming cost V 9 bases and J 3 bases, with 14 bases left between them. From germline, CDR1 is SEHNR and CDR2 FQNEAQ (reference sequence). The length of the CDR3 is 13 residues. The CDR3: CASSPKGDYGYTF. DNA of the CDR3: TGTGCCAGTAGTCCGAAAGGGGACTATGGCTACACCTTC. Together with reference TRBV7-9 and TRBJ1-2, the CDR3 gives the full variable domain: DTGVSQNPRHKITKRGQNVTFRCDPISEHNRLYWYRQTLGQGPEFLTYFQNEAQLEKSRLLSDRFSAERPKGSFSTLEIQRTEQGDSAMYLCASSPKGDYGYTFGSGTRLTVV.

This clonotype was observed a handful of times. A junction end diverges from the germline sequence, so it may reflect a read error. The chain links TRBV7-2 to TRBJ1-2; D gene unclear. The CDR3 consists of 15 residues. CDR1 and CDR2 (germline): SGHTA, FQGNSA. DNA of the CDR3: TGCGCCAGCGGGCCCCTGATCGGGCAAAACTATGGCTACACCTTC. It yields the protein CASGPLIGQNYGYTF.

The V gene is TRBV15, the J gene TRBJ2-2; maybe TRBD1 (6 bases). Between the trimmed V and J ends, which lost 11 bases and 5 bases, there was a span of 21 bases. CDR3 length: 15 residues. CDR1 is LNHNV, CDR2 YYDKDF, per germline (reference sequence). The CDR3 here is CAAVDQGKDTGELFF. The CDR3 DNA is TGTGCCGCCGTCGACCAGGGGAAAGATACCGGGGAGCTGTTTTTT.

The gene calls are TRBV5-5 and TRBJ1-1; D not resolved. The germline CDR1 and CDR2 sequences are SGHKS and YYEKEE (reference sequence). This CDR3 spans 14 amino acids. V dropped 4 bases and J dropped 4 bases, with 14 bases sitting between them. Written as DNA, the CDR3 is TGTGCCAGCAGCGCTTTGGTTTCGGCCACTGAAGCTTTCTTT. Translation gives CASSALVSATEAFF. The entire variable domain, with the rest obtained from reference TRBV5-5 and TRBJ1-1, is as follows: DAGVTQSPTHLIKTRGQQVTLRCSPISGHKSVSWYQQVLGQGPQFIFQYYEKEERGRGNFPDRFSARQFPNYSSELNVNALLLGDSALYLCASSALVSATEAFFGQGTRLTVV.

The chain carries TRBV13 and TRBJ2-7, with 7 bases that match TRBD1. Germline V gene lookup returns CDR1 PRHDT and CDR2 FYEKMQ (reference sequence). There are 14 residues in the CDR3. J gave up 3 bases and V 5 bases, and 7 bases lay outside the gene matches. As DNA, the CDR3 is TGTGCCAGCAGCCACGGGACAGCGGACTACGAGCAGTACTTC. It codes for CASSHGTADYEQYF.

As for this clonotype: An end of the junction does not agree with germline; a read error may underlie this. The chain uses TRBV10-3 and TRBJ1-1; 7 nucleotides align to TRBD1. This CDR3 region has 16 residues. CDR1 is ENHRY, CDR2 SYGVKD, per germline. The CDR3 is CASSYLTGKSNTEAFF. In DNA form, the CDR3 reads TGTGCCAGCAGTTACTTGACAGGGAAATCGAACACTGAAGCTTTCTTT.

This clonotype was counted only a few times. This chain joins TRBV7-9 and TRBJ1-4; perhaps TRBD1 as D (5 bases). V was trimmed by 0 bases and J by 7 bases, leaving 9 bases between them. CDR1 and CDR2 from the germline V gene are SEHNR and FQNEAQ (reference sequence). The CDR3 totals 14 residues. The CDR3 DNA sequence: TGTGCCAGCAGCTTAGCAGGGGCCCGTGAAAAACTGTTTTTT. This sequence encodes CASSLAGAREKLFF.

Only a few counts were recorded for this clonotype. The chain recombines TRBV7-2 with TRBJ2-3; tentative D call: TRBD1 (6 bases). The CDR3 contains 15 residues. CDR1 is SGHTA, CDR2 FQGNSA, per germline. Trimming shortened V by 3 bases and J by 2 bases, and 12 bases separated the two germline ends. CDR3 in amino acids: CASSFTTGLTDTQYF. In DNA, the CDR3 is TGTGCCAGCAGCTTTACGACAGGCCTCACAGATACGCAGTATTTT.

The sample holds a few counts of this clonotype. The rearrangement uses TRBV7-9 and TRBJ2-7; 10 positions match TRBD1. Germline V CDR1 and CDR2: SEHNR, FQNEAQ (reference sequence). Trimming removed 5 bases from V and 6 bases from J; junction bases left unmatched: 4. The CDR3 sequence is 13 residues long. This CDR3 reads CASSLTGGSEQYF. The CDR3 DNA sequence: TGTGCCAGCAGCCTGACAGGGGGCAGCGAGCAGTACTTC.

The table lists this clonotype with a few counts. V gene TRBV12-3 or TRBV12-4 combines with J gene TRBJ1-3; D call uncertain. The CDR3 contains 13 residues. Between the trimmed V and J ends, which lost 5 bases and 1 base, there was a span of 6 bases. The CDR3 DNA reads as TGTGCCAGCAGTACAGCATCTGGAAACACCATATATTTT. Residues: CASSTASGNTIYF.

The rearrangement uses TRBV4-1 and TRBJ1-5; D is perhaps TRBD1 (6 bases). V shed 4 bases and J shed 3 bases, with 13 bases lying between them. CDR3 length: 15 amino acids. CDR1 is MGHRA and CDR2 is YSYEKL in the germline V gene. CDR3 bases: TGCGCCAGCAGCCTCGAGGGGGGGAACAATCAGCCCCAGCATTTT. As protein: CASSLEGGNNQPQHF.

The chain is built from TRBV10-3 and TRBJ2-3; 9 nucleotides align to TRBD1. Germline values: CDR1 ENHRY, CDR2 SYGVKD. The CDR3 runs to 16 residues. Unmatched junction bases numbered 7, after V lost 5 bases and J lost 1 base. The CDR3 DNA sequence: TGTGCCATCAGTCTTAAGGGACAGGGTCGCACAGATACGCAGTATTTT. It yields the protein CAISLKGQGRTDTQYF.